This TCR beta chain was observed in a study of OX40 agonist ivuxolimab in advanced cancers. For context, the study as a whole: The costimulatory receptor OX40 (CD134) was targeted by ivuxolimab, a fully human IgG2 agonistic monoclonal antibody. Patients were allowed to have had prior anti-PD-1, anti-PD-L1 or anti-CTLA-4 therapy, and approximately 43% of the dose-escalation patients had previously received checkpoint inhibitors. Among the approximately 54 dose-escalation patients, 19 had hepatocellular carcinoma, approximately 15 melanoma, 9 renal cell carcinoma and 9 head and neck cancer. The purpose of peripheral TCRbeta sequencing was to test whether ivuxolimab changed TCR sequence diversity and led to clonal T-cell expansion. Intravenous ivuxolimab was administered to patients every 2 weeks at six dose levels: 0.01, 0.1, 0.3, 1.5, 3 and 10 mg/kg. The paper describes the monotherapy dose-escalation part (N of about 52 patients) of the phase I trial of ivuxolimab. Three dose-escalation patients achieved partial responses, one with hepatocellular carcinoma and two with cutaneous melanoma. In the dose-escalation cohort, 82.7% of patients were male, and the mean age was about 55 years, with a range of roughly 23 to 85.

The CDR3 holds 13 amino acids from the cysteine to the phenylalanine. Only the CDR3 portion is preserved as DNA: 39 bases, with reading frame beginning at the first base. According to the germline V gene, CDR1 reads MDHEN and CDR2 reads SYDVKM. Cut back by 8 bases and 4 bases, the V and J ends lie 15 bases apart. For sequencing of the TCRbeta CDR3 region, genomic DNA was extracted from the sorted cells. TCRbeta CDR3 regions were sequenced using the immunoSEQ Assay. Entries here come from immuneACCESS through TCRdb and include only in-frame sequences with V and J called. Some clones fail to appear in such tables; in the studies checked, an unresolved V gene covers under half of the shortfall, and the cause of the remainder is unknown. This sample has tens of thousands of clones in its table, and 90% to 95% of those were observed once. More than 25% of the sample belongs to the ten largest clones. The paper's findings and limits, for the study overall: On average, CD8+ T cells showed more expanded clones than CD4+ T cells after ivuxolimab. Which antigens the clonally expanded peripheral T cells were specific for was not determined. In partial responders in the 0.1-3.0 mg/kg groups, normalized peripheral clonal expansion was found to be among the lowest, especially among CD8+ T cells. At doses from 0.1 to 3.0 mg/kg, clonal expansion was seen in both CD4+ and CD8+ blood T cells between baseline and week 6. Low levels of normalized T-cell clonal expansion were also shown by some nonresponding patients.

Regarding this clone: It has no known antigen specificity. No much larger clone is present one base from it, and per-base qualities are unavailable.

Patients with a history of autoimmune disease or receiving systemic immunosuppression were excluded from the trial. Peripheral blood for TCR sequencing was collected from all dose cohorts at baseline, on cycle 4 day 1, and on cycle 7 day 1. Samples came from an open-label, multicenter, first-in-human phase I dose-escalation trial of ivuxolimab. Adults with locally advanced or metastatic melanoma, renal cell, hepatocellular, or head and neck squamous cell carcinoma were enrolled in the trial. Before TCR sequencing, CD4+ and CD8+ T cells were separately sorted from peripheral blood. The sample was CD4+ or CD8+ T cells sorted from blood, taken in a trial of the OX40 agonist ivuxolimab. The sequence was obtained from an adult with an advanced solid tumor such as melanoma, head and neck, liver or kidney cancer. This receptor chain uses TRBV28 and TRBJ2-7; the D segment is perhaps TRBD1 or TRBD2, each sharing 5 matched bases. The CDR3 loop reads CASSHGGFYEQYF. The DNA reads TGTGCCAGCTCTCATGGGGGTTTTTACGAGCAGTACTTC.